A single sample gave rise to the 32 T cell receptor beta chains below, sequenced in a study of blood T cell repertoires in COVID-19. Only in-frame clones appear in the TCRdb table, and some are missing; sequencing was by immunoSEQ multiplex PCR. The sample has about 81,000 clones; approximately 82% are singletons. What was sequenced was peripheral blood. The receptor set was obtained from a man aged 55 to 70 with acute or convalescent COVID-19.

The V and J genes are TRBV6-4 and TRBJ2-2; D is perhaps TRBD2 (7 bases). The V gene lost 3 bases and the J gene lost 4 bases, with 12 bases spanning the gap. CDR3 length: 15 amino acids. CDR1 MRHNA and CDR2 SNTAGT come from the germline V gene. This CDR3 is CASSEGGLSTGELFF. The CDR3 DNA follows: TGTGCCAGCAGTGAAGGGGGACTAAGCACCGGGGAGCTGTTTTTT.

The chain combines TRBV28 with TRBJ1-1; a weak D match, TRBD1 (5 bases). The CDR3 is 12 residues long. The V gene lost 7 bases and the J gene lost 4 bases, with 10 bases spanning the gap. Germline-derived CDR1 and CDR2 are MDHEN and SYDVKM. The CDR3 DNA follows: TGTGCCAGCACGGTGGGGCGCACTGAAGCTTTCTTT. Amino acid sequence: CASTVGRTEAFF.

In this sample, this clone turned up once. The V gene is TRBV5-1, the J gene TRBJ2-2; D might be TRBD1 (5 bases). This CDR3 is built from 15 residues. Trimming took 2 bases from V and 3 from J, leaving 11 bases between them. Looked up from germline, CDR1 is SGHRS and CDR2 is YFSETQ. The CDR3: CASSLGVVDTGELFF. The DNA of the CDR3 is TGCGCCAGCAGCTTAGGGGTTGTGGACACCGGGGAGCTGTTTTTT.

This clone was counted many times. J is TRBJ1-1 and V is TRBV7-9; 7 nucleotides align to TRBD1. The V segment lost 0 bases and the J segment 4 bases; nucleotides outside the gene matches: 5. The CDR3 extends over 15 amino acids. Germline lookup yields CDR1 SEHNR and CDR2 FQNEAQ (reference sequence). The CDR3 is CASSLAGGSGTEAFF. CDR3 nucleotide sequence: TGTGCCAGCAGCTTAGCAGGGGGCTCAGGCACTGAAGCTTTCTTT. Based on the CDR3 plus reference TRBV7-9 and TRBJ1-1, the full variable domain is DTGVSQNPRHKITKRGQNVTFRCDPISEHNRLYWYRQTLGQGPEFLTYFQNEAQLEKSRLLSDRFSAERPKGSFSTLEIQRTEQGDSAMYLCASSLAGGSGTEAFFGQGTRLTVV.

This chain uses TRBV21-1 with TRBJ2-5; the table's D call TRBD2 went unverified against the DNA. TRBV21-1 is tagged as a pseudogene. The CDR3 totals 13 residues. CDR3: CASVVGRRETQYF. CDR3 in DNA: TGTGCCAGCGTGGTCGGCCGGAGGGAGACCCAGTACTTC.

The rearrangement joins TRBV2 to TRBJ1-1; D is ambiguous. V dropped 6 bases and J dropped 4 bases, with 6 bases sitting between them. Germline CDR1 SNHLY, CDR2 FYNNEI. CDR3 length equals 11 residues. The CDR3 reads CASRDFTEAFF. The CDR3, as DNA: TGTGCCAGCAGGGACTTCACTGAAGCTTTCTTT.

This chain joins TRBV2 and TRBJ1-5; 10 bases are a match to TRBD1. The CDR3 is 14 residues long. V lost 6 bases, J lost 6 bases, and 5 bases stayed unmatched. Germline V gene sequence: CDR1 SNHLY, CDR2 FYNNEI. The CDR3 DNA follows: TGTGCCAGCAGCGGGACAGGGGAAGTTCAGCCCCAGCATTTT. Translating gives CASSGTGEVQPQHF. The full variable domain, with the rest looked up from reference TRBV2 and TRBJ1-5, is EPEVTQTPSHQVTQMGQEVILRCVPISNHLYFYWYRQILGQKVEFLVSFYNNEISEKSEIFDDQFSVERPDGSNFTLKIRSTKLEDSAMYFCASSGTGEVQPQHFGDGTRLSIL.

The J gene is TRBJ2-7, the V gene TRBV19; the match to TRBD2 covers 9 bases. The CDR3 has 15 amino acids. Germline CDR1 LNHDA, CDR2 SQIVND (reference sequence). V dropped 3 bases and J dropped 6; count of bases not matched to a gene: 9. The CDR3 reads CASSMASGAQGEQYF. DNA for the CDR3: TGTGCCAGTAGTATGGCTAGCGGGGCCCAAGGCGAGCAGTACTTC.

V and J are TRBV7-8 and TRBJ1-3; D unclear. CDR1 and CDR2 from the germline V gene are SGHVS and FQNEAQ. The CDR3 sequence is 14 residues long. The germline V and J ends were trimmed by 5 bases and 8 bases, with 16 bases remaining between them. The CDR3 DNA reads TGTGCCAGCAGCCCCAGTCTCGGGGTACACACCATATATTTT. Translating gives CASSPSLGVHTIYF. Using reference TRBV7-8 and TRBJ1-3 for the parts outside the CDR3, the full variable domain is GAGVSQSPRYKVAKRGQDVALRCDPISGHVSLFWYQQALGQGPEFLTYFQNEAQLDKSGLPSDRFFAERPEGSVSTLKIQRTQQEDSAVYLCASSPSLGVHTIYFGEGSWLTVV.

This sequence joins TRBV19 and TRBJ1-5; no reliable D call. The CDR3 consists of 14 residues. Germline CDR1 is LNHDA and CDR2 is SQIVND (reference sequence). V was cut by 7 bases and J by 3 bases, with 13 bases left in between. The CDR3: CASTFNDTNQPQHF. The CDR3 region has the DNA TGTGCCAGTACCTTTAACGACACCAATCAGCCCCAGCATTTT.

This clone has only one observation. This sequence joins TRBV6-2 or TRBV6-3 and TRBJ2-7; D unclear. Trimming pared 4 bases from V and 1 base from J, leaving 5 bases between. CDR1 and CDR2 from the germline V gene are MNHEY and SVGEGT. This CDR3 comprises 12 residues. The CDR3 reads CASSSTSYEQYF. The CDR3 bases are TGTGCCAGCAGTTCAACTTCCTACGAGCAGTACTTC.

V gene TRBV5-4 combines with J gene TRBJ1-1, with 8 bases aligning to TRBD1. The CDR3 is made up of 19 amino acids. Germline-derived CDR1 and CDR2 are SGHNT and YYREEE (reference sequence). Unmatched junction bases numbered 21, after V lost 6 bases and J lost 2 bases. CDR3 region: CASNLGAGQAIKENTEAFF. In nucleotides, the CDR3 is TGTGCCAGCAACCTGGGGGCGGGACAGGCGATAAAAGAAAACACTGAAGCTTTCTTT.

Ten or more counts support this clone. This chain joins TRBV7-9 and TRBJ2-3; D ambiguous. Germline V CDR1 and CDR2: SEHNR, FQNEAQ (reference sequence). V lost 1 base, J lost 1 base, and 9 bases lay in between. This CDR3 is 15 amino acids long. CDR3 sequence (DNA): TGTGCCAGCAGCTTAGTGTTAGTCGGCACAGATACGCAGTATTTT. As protein: CASSLVLVGTDTQYF. The whole variable domain, remainder taken from reference TRBV7-9 and TRBJ2-3, is DTGVSQNPRHKITKRGQNVTFRCDPISEHNRLYWYRQTLGQGPEFLTYFQNEAQLEKSRLLSDRFSAERPKGSFSTLEIQRTEQGDSAMYLCASSLVLVGTDTQYFGPGTRLTVL.

The chain couples TRBV9 to TRBJ1-1; 8 bases match TRBD1. The CDR3 contains 15 residues. V was pared by 4 bases and J by 0 bases, with 5 bases of the junction left unmatched. The germline CDR1 and CDR2 sequences are SGDLS and YYNGEE. CDR3 amino acids: CASSPRTGMNTEAFF. The CDR3 region has the DNA TGTGCCAGCAGCCCGAGGACAGGGATGAACACTGAAGCTTTCTTT.

This clone was counted only a few times. The same CDR3 can be traced to other DNA sequences in this sample. The J gene is TRBJ2-1, the V gene TRBV9; D perhaps matches TRBD2 (6 bases). The CDR3 is 13 residues long. Trimming took off 3 bases at V and 7 bases at J, with 11 bases between the two ends. Germline V CDR1 and CDR2: SGDLS, YYNGEE. The CDR3 DNA reads as TGTGCCAGCAGCGGTACTAGCAGGAATGAGCAGTTCTTC. Its protein is CASSGTSRNEQFF.

The chain joins TRBV5-4 to TRBJ2-5; the match to TRBD1 covers 8 bases. CDR3 size: 14 residues. Germline loops: CDR1 SGHNT, CDR2 YYREEE (reference sequence). V lost 5 bases, J lost 2 bases, and 5 bases stayed unmatched. CDR3 protein: CASRQDRAQETQYF. CDR3 DNA sequence: TGTGCCAGCAGACAGGACAGGGCTCAAGAGACCCAGTACTTC.

This clone was picked up a small number of times. The chain has TRBV28 and TRBJ1-5, with 9 nucleotides matching TRBD1. CDR3 size: 15 residues. J was trimmed by 7 bases and V by 4 bases; bases with no gene match: 8. Germline values: CDR1 MDHEN, CDR2 SYDVKM. CDR3 loop: CASSSPGQGTQPQHF. The DNA for the CDR3 is TGTGCCAGCAGTTCCCCGGGACAGGGAACCCAGCCCCAGCATTTT.

The chain uses TRBV9 and TRBJ2-7; 7 nucleotides agree with TRBD1. The length of the CDR3 is 17 residues. Trimming at V came to 0 bases and at J to 3 bases, leaving 12 bases not matched to a gene. CDR1 SGDLS and CDR2 YYNGEE come from the germline V gene. CDR3 sequence (DNA): TGTGCCAGCAGCGTAGCTAGGGACAGCCACATACACTACGAGCAGTACTTC. Amino acids: CASSVARDSHIHYEQYF.

V and J are TRBV20-1 and TRBJ2-3; tentatively, D is TRBD2 (5 bases). CDR3 length: 11 amino acids. Germline V CDR1 and CDR2: DFQATT, SNEGSKA (reference sequence). The V and J ends lost 0 bases and 14 bases respectively, with 12 bases between them. In nucleotides, the CDR3 is TGCAGTGCTAGAGATCGGAGGCTCAGGTATTTT. Translating gives CSARDRRLRYF.

The CDR3, as DNA: TGTGCCAGCGCAGACAGCCTTGGCAACTATGGCTACACCTTC. Its protein is CASADSLGNYGYTF. This chain joins TRBV27 and TRBJ1-2, with D possibly TRBD1 on 5 matching bases. Germline assignment: CDR1 MNHEY and CDR2 SMNVEV (reference sequence). With 8 bases removed from V and 2 bases from J, the gap between germline ends came to 15 bases. The CDR3 has 14 amino acids.

Written as DNA, the CDR3 is TGTGCCAGCAGCTCGGGACAGGCAACCTACGAGCAGTACTTC. Translated, it gives CASSSGQATYEQYF. V is TRBV7-2 and J is TRBJ2-7; 8 bases fit TRBD1. The CDR3 is made up of 14 amino acids. Unmatched junction bases numbered 4, after V lost 4 bases and J lost 2 bases. Germline CDR1 SGHTA, CDR2 FQGNSA.

The chain employs TRBV7-2 and TRBJ2-1, with 7 bases identical to TRBD2. With V trimmed by 7 bases and J by 10 bases, 16 bases remained unmatched. Germline V CDR1 and CDR2: SGHTA, FQGNSA. The CDR3 covers 15 residues. The CDR3, as DNA: TGTGCCAGCATCCCGGGCGGGAGTTCTCCCAGGGAGCAGTTCTTC. Encoded protein: CASIPGGSSPREQFF.

V and J are TRBV7-9 and TRBJ1-6, with D perhaps matching TRBD1 (5 bases). Germline CDR1 reads SEHNR; CDR2 reads FQNEAQ (reference sequence). The CDR3 runs to 16 residues. V lost 5 bases and J 8 bases, leaving 19 bases between the germline ends. Here the CDR3 reads CASSPSGTGRDSPLHF. The CDR3 DNA follows: TGTGCCAGCAGCCCGTCTGGGACGGGGAGGGATTCACCCCTCCACTTT.

This chain connects TRBV27 to TRBJ1-1; a possible D gene is TRBD1 (6 bases). V dropped 2 bases and J dropped 5 bases, with 15 bases sitting between them. CDR3 length: 15 amino acids. The V gene's germline CDR1 is MNHEY and CDR2 SMNVEV (reference sequence). CDR3 sequence: CASSLVQGLRTEAFF. The CDR3 DNA sequence: TGTGCCAGCAGTTTAGTGCAGGGGCTACGGACTGAAGCTTTCTTT.

The V and J genes are TRBV5-1 and TRBJ2-1; perhaps TRBD1 as D (6 bases). The CDR3 consists of 17 residues. Trimming took off 1 base at V and 1 base at J, with 15 bases between the two ends. Germline CDR1 is SGHRS and CDR2 is YFSETQ. The CDR3 here is CASSLRATGESYNEQFF. In DNA, the CDR3 is TGCGCCAGCAGCTTGAGGGCGACAGGAGAATCCTACAATGAGCAGTTCTTC.

This sequence joins TRBV7-3 and TRBJ2-2, with 7 bases lining up with TRBD1. Germline V gives CDR1 SGHTA, CDR2 FQGTGA. The CDR3 spans 17 residues. Trimming took 3 bases from V and 7 from J; bases not matched to a gene: 14. CDR3 in amino acids: CASSFLGQTGSGGELFF. CDR3 DNA sequence: TGTGCCAGCAGCTTTCTAGGGCAGACAGGGTCTGGCGGGGAGCTGTTTTTT.

In nucleotides, the CDR3 is TGTGCCAGCAGCTCCGCCGGGACAGTACGGGGCTACACCTTC. It codes for CASSSAGTVRGYTF. The chain has TRBV7-9 and TRBJ1-2, with 7 bases lining up with TRBD1. The CDR3 is 14 amino acids. CDR1 and CDR2 (germline): SEHNR, FQNEAQ (reference sequence). V was clipped by 4 bases and J by 8 bases; unmatched bases: 10.

The genes are TRBV11-3 and TRBJ1-6; 8 nucleotides match TRBD1. Losses at the gene ends were 5 bases for V and 9 bases for J; bases not matched to a gene: 9. The CDR3 spans 15 residues. Germline loops: CDR1 SGHNT, CDR2 YENEEA. In DNA form, the CDR3 reads TGTGCCAGCAGCCCTCCGGACAGGGTGGGTTCACCCCTCCACTTT. Translated, it gives CASSPPDRVGSPLHF.

V gene TRBV6-5 combines with J gene TRBJ2-7; 11 bases are shared with TRBD2. V shed 7 bases and J 3 bases; nucleotides not matched to a gene: 8. This CDR3 is built from 15 residues. Germline CDR1 MNHEY, CDR2 SVGAGI. CDR3 in amino acids: CASTGSGTSGYEQYF. The CDR3 coding sequence is TGTGCCAGCACAGGAAGTGGGACTAGCGGCTACGAGCAGTACTTC.

The chain recombines TRBV27 with TRBJ2-5; no definite D call. The CDR3 has 12 residues. Trimming took 5 bases from V and 0 from J, leaving 4 bases between them. Germline values: CDR1 MNHEY, CDR2 SMNVEV (reference sequence). Here the CDR3 reads CASSAYQETQYF. The CDR3 bases are TGTGCCAGCAGTGCGTACCAAGAGACCCAGTACTTC.

This chain joins TRBV19 and TRBJ1-5; 8 bases agree with TRBD1. J lost 5 bases, V lost 3 bases, and 0 bases had no gene match. The CDR3 totals 13 residues. Germline values: CDR1 LNHDA, CDR2 SQIVND (reference sequence). In nucleotides, the CDR3 is TGTGCCAGTAGTATGGACAGGGATCAGCCCCAGCATTTT. The encoded protein is CASSMDRDQPQHF.

V and J are TRBV20-1 and TRBJ2-7; 7 nucleotides agree with TRBD1. Germline loops: CDR1 DFQATT, CDR2 SNEGSKA (reference sequence). Losses at the gene ends were 3 bases for V and 10 bases for J; bases not matched to a gene: 12. The CDR3 runs to 13 residues. In DNA, the CDR3 is TGCAGTGCTAGTCCGGGACAGAGACAAGTCCAGTACTTC. Translated: CSASPGQRQVQYF.